This T cell receptor (beta chain) derives from a study of blood T cells in healthy people across ages. Notes on the study in general: Compared with aged donors, long-lived donors showed fewer expanded clones, suggesting selection. CMV status of donors was unknown, possibly confounding expanded clonotype changes.

V trimming: 7 bases; J trimming: 2 bases; junction bases outside the gene matches: 7. The CDR3 has 13 amino acids. CDR1 is SQVTM and CDR2 is ANQGSEA in the germline V gene. The use of a sample-barcoded 5' primer and a J-beta primer mix characterized a second PCR of about 7 to 12 cycles. From each sample, at least 2.5 million paired-end reads containing CDR3 were obtained. TCRdb re-analysed the 5' RACE reads in MiXCR, keeping a single row per CDR3 protein. The repertoire holds about a million distinct CDR3 sequences, approximately 49% seen once, with around an eighth in the top ten. This clonotype has a count of ten or more. The target antigen is unknown.

This TCR came from a man between 25 and 39 years old in good health. The chain uses TRBV29-1 and TRBJ2-5, with TRBD1 matching 7 bases. The sequencing sample was made of blood. The CDR3 sequence: CSARDSSQETQYF. CDR3 nucleotides: TGCAGCGCCCGGGACAGCTCTCAAGAGACCCAGTACTTC. Combining the CDR3 with reference TRBV29-1 and TRBJ2-5 gives the whole variable domain SAVISQKPSRDICQRGTSLTIQCQVDSQVTMMFWYRQQPGQSLTLIATANQGSEATYESGFVIDKFPISRPNLTFSTLTVSNMSPEDSSIYLCSARDSSQETQYFGPGTRLLVL.